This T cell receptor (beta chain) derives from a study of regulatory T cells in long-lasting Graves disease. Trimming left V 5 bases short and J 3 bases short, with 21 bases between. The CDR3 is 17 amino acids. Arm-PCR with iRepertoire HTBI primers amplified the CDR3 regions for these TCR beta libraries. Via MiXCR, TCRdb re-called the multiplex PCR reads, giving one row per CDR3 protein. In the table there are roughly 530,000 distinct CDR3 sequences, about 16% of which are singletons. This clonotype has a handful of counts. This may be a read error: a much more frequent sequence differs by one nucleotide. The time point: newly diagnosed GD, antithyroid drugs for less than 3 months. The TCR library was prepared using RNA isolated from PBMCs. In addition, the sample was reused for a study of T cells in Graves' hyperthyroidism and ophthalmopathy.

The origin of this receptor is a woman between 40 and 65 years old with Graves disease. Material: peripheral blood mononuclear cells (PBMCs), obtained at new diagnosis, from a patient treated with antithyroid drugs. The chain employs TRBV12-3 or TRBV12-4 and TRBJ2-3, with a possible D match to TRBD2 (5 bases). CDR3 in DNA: TGTGCCAGCAGTACCCCACAAGACCTATCGGGGACAGATACGCAGTATTTT. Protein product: CASSTPQDLSGTDTQYF.